This T cell receptor (beta chain) was sequenced in a study of CD8 T cells in Susac syndrome. Turning to the study itself: There were Susac syndrome patients who were therapy-naive at blood draw, others on corticosteroids, and others on intravenous immunoglobulin alone. Study-wide results and caveats: Susac CD8+ cells expanded clonally the most in TEMRA cells and in active patients.

Reverse transcription used roughly 0.5 to 1 ug RNA and random hexamers. The CDR3 of TCR beta was amplified by immunoSEQ multiplex PCR across 54 Vbeta and 13 Jbeta. TCRdb ran MiXCR on the immunoSEQ multiplex PCR reads and lists one entry per CDR3 protein. The top ten clones hold approximately 0.16% of a sample with about 190,000 distinct CDR3 sequences, roughly 94% of them seen once. Turning to this clonotype: What it binds is not known.

This receptor was obtained from a human donor with Susac syndrome. Sequencing input: CD8+ T cells from PBMCs.

Here the CDR3 reads CAWSVGDSNSPLHF. The CDR3, as DNA: TGTGCCTGGAGTGTAGGGGACAGTAATTCACCCCTCCACTTT. The genes are TRBV30 and TRBJ1-6, with 7 bases identical to TRBD1. The germline V gene has CDR1 GTSNPN and CDR2 SVGIG (reference sequence). With 0 bases clipped from V and 6 bases from J, the junction kept 2 bases outside the gene matches. The CDR3 runs to 14 residues.